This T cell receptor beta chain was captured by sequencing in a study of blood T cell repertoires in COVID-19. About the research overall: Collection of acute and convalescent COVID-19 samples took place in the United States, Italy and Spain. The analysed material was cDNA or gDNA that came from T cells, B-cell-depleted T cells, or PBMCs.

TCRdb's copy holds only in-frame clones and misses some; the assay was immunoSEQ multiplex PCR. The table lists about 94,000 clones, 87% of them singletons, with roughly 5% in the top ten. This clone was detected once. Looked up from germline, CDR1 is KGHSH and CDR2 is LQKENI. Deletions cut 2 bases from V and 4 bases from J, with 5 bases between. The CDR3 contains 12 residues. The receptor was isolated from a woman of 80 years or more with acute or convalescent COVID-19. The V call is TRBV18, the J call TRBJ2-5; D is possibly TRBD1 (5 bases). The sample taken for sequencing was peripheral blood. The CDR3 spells CASSPDRETQYF. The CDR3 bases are TGTGCCAGCTCACCAGACAGAGAGACCCAGTACTTC.